This T cell receptor beta chain comes out of a study of CD8+ T cells in alopecia areata. Study overall: Treated patients received oral tofacitinib, 5 to 10 mg twice daily.

General study points: Compared with normal scalp, lesional scalp had higher clonality and more expanded CD8+ clones.

Of note for this clone: Its antigen is as yet unknown.

Isolated RNA was reverse transcribed into cDNA used as the sequencing template. Sequenced by immunoSEQ multiplex PCR; TCRdb stores in-frame clones only, minus some. The sample includes around 180,000 clones, roughly 60% of them seen just once. Deletions cut 3 bases from V and 6 bases from J, with 8 bases between. Germline values: CDR1 LNHNV, CDR2 YYDKDF (reference sequence). This CDR3 is built from 12 residues. Sample treatment: oral pan-JAK inhibitor, 5-10 mg twice daily. The input for sequencing was CD4+ T cells sorted from blood, taken at week 24, from a patient treated with tofacitinib. The clonotype comes from a human donor with alopecia areata. The rearrangement links TRBV15 to TRBJ1-1; the D is unclear. CDR3 region: CATSSPGSEAFF. CDR3 DNA sequence: TGTGCCACCAGCAGCCCAGGATCTGAAGCTTTCTTT.